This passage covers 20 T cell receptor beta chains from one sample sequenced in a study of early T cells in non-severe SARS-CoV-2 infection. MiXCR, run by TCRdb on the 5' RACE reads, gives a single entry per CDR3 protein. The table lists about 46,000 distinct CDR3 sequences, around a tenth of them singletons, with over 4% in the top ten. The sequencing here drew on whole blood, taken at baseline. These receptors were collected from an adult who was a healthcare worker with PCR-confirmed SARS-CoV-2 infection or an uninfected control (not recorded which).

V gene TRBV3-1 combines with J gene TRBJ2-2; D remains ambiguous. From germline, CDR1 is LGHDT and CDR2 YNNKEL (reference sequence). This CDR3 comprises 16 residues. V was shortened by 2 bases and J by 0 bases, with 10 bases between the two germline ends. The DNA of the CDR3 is TGTGCCAGCAGCCAACTGTGGGAAACGAACACCGGGGAGCTGTTTTTT. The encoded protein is CASSQLWETNTGELFF.

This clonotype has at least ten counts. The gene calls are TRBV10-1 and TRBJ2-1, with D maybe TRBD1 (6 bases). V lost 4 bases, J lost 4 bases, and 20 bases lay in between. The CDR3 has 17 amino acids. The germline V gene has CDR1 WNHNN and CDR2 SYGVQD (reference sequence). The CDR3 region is CASSGLTGFSLYNEQFF. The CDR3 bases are TGCGCCAGCAGTGGGCTAACAGGGTTTAGCCTTTACAATGAGCAGTTCTTC.

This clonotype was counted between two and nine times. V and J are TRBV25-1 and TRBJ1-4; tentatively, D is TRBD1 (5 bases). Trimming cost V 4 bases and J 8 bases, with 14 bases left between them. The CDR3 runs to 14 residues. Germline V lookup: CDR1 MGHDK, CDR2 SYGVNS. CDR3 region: CASSADWGGEKLFF. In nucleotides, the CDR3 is TGTGCCAGCAGTGCGGACTGGGGCGGGGAAAAACTGTTTTTT.

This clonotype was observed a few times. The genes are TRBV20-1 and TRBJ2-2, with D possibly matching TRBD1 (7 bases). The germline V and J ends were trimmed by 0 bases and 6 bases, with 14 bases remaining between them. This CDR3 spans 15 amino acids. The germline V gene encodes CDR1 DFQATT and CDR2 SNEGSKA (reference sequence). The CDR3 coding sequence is TGCAGTGCTAGAGACTCCGACAGGGAGGCCGGGGAGCTGTTTTTT. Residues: CSARDSDREAGELFF.

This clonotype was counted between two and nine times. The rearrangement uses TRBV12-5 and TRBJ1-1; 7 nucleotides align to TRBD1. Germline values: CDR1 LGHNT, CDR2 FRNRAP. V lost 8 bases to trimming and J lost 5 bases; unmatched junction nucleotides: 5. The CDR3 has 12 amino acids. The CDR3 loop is CASTGQVTEAFF. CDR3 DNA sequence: TGTGCTAGTACCGGACAGGTAACTGAAGCTTTCTTT. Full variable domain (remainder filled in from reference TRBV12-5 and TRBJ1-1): DARVTQTPRHKVTEMGQEVTMRCQPILGHNTVFWYRQTMMQGLELLAYFRNRAPLDDSGMPKDRFSAEMPDATLATLKIQPSEPRDSAVYFCASTGQVTEAFFGQGTRLTVV.

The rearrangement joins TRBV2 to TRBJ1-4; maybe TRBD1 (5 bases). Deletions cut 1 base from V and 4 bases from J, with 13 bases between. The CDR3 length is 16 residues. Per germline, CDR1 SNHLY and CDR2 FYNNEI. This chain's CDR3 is CASSEGVGGINEKLFF. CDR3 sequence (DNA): TGTGCCAGCAGTGAAGGTGTCGGGGGTATTAATGAAAAACTGTTTTTT.

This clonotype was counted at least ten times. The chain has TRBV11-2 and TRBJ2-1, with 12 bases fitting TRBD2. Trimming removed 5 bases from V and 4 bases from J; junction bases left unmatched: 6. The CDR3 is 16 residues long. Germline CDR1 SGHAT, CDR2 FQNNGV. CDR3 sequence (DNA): TGTGCCAGCAGCCCCAAGGGACTAGCGGGTTACAATGAGCAGTTCTTC. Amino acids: CASSPKGLAGYNEQFF.

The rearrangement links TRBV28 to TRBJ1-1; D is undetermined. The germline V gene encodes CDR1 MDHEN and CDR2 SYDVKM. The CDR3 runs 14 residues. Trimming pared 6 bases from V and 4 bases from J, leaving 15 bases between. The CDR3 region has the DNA TGTGCCAGCAGCCGGACTAGGTTGGTCACTGAAGCTTTCTTT. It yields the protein CASSRTRLVTEAFF. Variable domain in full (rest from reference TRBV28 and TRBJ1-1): DVKVTQSSRYLVKRTGEKVFLECVQDMDHENMFWYRQDPGLGLRLIYFSYDVKMKEKGDIPEGYSVSREKKERFSLILESASTNQTSMYLCASSRTRLVTEAFFGQGTRLTVV.

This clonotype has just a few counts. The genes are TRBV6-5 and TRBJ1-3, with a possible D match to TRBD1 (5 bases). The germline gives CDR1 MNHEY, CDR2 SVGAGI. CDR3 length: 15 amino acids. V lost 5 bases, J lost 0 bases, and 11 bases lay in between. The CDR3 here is CASSPTGASGNTIYF. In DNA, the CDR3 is TGTGCCAGCAGTCCTACCGGGGCCTCTGGAAACACCATATATTTT.

DNA for the CDR3: TGCAGTGTTATTAGCGGGAGGAGCTCCTACGAGCAGTACTTC. It specifies CSVISGRSSYEQYF. The chain couples TRBV20-1 to TRBJ2-7, with TRBD2 identical over 10 bases. Germline V gives CDR1 DFQATT, CDR2 SNEGSKA (reference sequence). This CDR3 region has 14 residues. V lost 7 bases and J lost 0; bases outside the gene matches: 6.

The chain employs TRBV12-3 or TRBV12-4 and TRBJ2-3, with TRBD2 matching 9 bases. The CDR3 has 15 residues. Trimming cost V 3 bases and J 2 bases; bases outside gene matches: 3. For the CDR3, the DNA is TGTGCCAGCAGTTTTGGCGGGAGGGTCACAGATACGCAGTATTTT. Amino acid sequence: CASSFGGRVTDTQYF.

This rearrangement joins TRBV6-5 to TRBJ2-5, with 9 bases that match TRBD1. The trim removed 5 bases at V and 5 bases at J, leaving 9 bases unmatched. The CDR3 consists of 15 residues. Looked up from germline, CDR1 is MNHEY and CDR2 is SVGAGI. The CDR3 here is CASSPGQGIRETQYF. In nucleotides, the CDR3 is TGTGCCAGCAGTCCAGGACAGGGGATAAGGGAGACCCAGTACTTC.

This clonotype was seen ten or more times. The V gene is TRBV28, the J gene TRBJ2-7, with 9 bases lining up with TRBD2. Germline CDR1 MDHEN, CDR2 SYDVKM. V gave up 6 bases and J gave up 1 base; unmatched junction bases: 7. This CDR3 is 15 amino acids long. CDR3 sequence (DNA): TGTGCCAGCAGCCCGACTAGCGGAGAGTCCTACGAGCAGTACTTC. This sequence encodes CASSPTSGESYEQYF.

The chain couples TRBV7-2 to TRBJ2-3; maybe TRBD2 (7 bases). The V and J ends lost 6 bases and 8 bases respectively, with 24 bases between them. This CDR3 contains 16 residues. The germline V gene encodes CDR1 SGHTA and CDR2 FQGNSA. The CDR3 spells CASSLLVGGVVGTQYF. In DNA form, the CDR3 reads TGTGCCAGCAGTCTGCTGGTAGGGGGGGTAGTCGGTACGCAGTATTTT.

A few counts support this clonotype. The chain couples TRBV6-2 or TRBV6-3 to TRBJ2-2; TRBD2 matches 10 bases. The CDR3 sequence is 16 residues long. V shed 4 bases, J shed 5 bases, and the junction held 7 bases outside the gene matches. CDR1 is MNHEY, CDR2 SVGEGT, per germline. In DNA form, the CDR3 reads TGTGCCAGCAGTTTCTCGAAGGGACTAGCGACCGGGGAGCTGTTTTTT. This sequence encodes CASSFSKGLATGELFF.

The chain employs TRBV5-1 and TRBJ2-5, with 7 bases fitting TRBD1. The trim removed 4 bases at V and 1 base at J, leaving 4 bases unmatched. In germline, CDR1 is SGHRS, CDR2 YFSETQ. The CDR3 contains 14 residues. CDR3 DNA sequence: TGCGCCAGCAGCCCCGGGACAGCCCAAGAGACCCAGTACTTC. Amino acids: CASSPGTAQETQYF.

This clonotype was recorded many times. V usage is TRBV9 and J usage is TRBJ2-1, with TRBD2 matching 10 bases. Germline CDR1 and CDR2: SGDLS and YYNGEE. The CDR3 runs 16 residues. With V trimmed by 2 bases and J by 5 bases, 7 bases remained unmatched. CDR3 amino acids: CASSVSSGGRNNEQFF. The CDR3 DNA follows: TGTGCCAGCAGCGTTTCTAGCGGGGGCCGAAACAATGAGCAGTTCTTC.

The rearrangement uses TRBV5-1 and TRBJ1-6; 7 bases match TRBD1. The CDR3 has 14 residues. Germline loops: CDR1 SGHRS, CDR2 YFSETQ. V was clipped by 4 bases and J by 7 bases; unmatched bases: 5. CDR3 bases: TGCGCCAGCAGCACCGGGACAGAAAATTCACCCCTCCACTTT. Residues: CASSTGTENSPLHF.

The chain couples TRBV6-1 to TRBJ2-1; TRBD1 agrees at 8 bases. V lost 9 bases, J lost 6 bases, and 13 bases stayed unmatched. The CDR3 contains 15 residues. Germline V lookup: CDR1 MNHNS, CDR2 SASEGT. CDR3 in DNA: TGTGCCAGTCACTCAGGGGGCGCGGTGGGCAATGAGCAGTTCTTC. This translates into CASHSGGAVGNEQFF.

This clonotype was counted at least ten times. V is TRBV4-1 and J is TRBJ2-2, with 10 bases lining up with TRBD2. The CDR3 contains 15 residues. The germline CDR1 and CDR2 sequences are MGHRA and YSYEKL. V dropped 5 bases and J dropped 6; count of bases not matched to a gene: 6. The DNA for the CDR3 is TGCGCCAGCAGCACACTAGCGGGACGGCCCGGGGAGCTGTTTTTT. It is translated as CASSTLAGRPGELFF.